The next 32 T cell receptor beta chains were all read from a single sample in a study of cytomegalovirus exposure and HLA in healthy donors. 13 Jbeta primers and 60 Vbeta primers were used for the PCR. TCRdb's copy holds only in-frame clones and misses some; the assay was immunoSEQ multiplex PCR. This table holds some 150,000 clones, 79% found once. Sequenced: PBMCs. The receptor source for this set is a human donor in good health.

The chain recombines TRBV30 with TRBJ1-5; no definite D call. Germline loops: CDR1 GTSNPN, CDR2 SVGIG (reference sequence). This CDR3 spans 16 amino acids. V lost 0 bases and J lost 0, with 12 bases in between. CDR3 sequence: CAWSVSFTYSNQPQHF. CDR3 nucleotides: TGTGCCTGGAGTGTGTCGTTTACTTATAGCAATCAGCCCCAGCATTTT.

This clone was picked up a small number of times. This chain links TRBV9 with TRBJ2-3; D is possibly TRBD2 (6 bases). This CDR3 is 14 amino acids long. Per germline, CDR1 SGDLS and CDR2 YYNGEE. The V end was cut by 1 base, the J end by 1 base, with 7 bases between. As DNA, the CDR3 is TGTGCCAGCAGCGTAATAGCGGGCACAGATACGCAGTATTTT. Encoded protein: CASSVIAGTDTQYF.

This chain uses TRBV6-5 with TRBJ1-3, with 10 nucleotides matching TRBD1. CDR1 MNHEY and CDR2 SVGAGI come from the germline V gene. The CDR3 is 14 amino acids. V trimming: 6 bases; J trimming: 3 bases; junction bases outside the gene matches: 2. DNA of the CDR3: TGTGCCAGCAGGACAGGGGGCGTTGGAAACACCATATATTTT. Protein: CASRTGGVGNTIYF.

V and J are TRBV14 and TRBJ1-1; tentatively, D is TRBD1 (6 bases). V was shortened by 4 bases and J by 0 bases, with 9 bases between the two germline ends. CDR1 is SGHDN, CDR2 FVKESK, per germline. This CDR3 has 14 residues. This chain's CDR3 is CASSLRGMNTEAFF. For the CDR3, the DNA is TGTGCCAGCAGCCTCAGGGGTATGAACACTGAAGCTTTCTTT.

This chain connects TRBV5-4 to TRBJ2-1; D perhaps matches TRBD1 (6 bases). The ends were cut back, 4 bases at V and 4 bases at J, with 12 bases in the middle. Per germline, CDR1 SGHNT and CDR2 YYREEE (reference sequence). CDR3 size: 14 residues. The CDR3 is CASSPLQGYNEQFF. CDR3 bases: TGTGCCAGCAGCCCGTTACAGGGTTACAATGAGCAGTTCTTC.

J is TRBJ2-1 and V is TRBV30, with 9 bases matching TRBD1. Germline trimming cut 1 base from V and 3 bases from J; bases unmatched to any gene: 10. Per germline, CDR1 GTSNPN and CDR2 SVGIG (reference sequence). CDR3 length: 17 residues. DNA for the CDR3: TGTGCCTGGAGTGCCGGGACAGGGAAGGTCGGCTACAATGAGCAGTTCTTC. Its translation: CAWSAGTGKVGYNEQFF.

In this sample, this clone turned up once. The genes are TRBV7-9 and TRBJ2-7, with TRBD2 matching 9 bases. Germline loops: CDR1 SEHNR, CDR2 FQNEAQ (reference sequence). J gave up 2 bases and V 0 bases, and 8 bases lay outside the gene matches. This CDR3 has 17 amino acids. This chain's CDR3 is CASSLAAGGARTYEQYF. CDR3 sequence (DNA): TGTGCCAGCAGCTTAGCAGCGGGAGGAGCTAGAACCTACGAGCAGTACTTC.

V is TRBV2 and J is TRBJ2-1; D is ambiguous. Germline values: CDR1 SNHLY, CDR2 FYNNEI. V shed 7 bases and J shed 8 bases, with 9 bases lying between them. The CDR3 sequence is 11 residues long. This CDR3 is CASISQDEQFF. CDR3 in DNA: TGTGCCAGCATATCGCAGGATGAGCAGTTCTTC.

About this clone: This specimen includes other DNA sequences encoding the same CDR3. V gene TRBV28 combines with J gene TRBJ1-5; 7 nucleotides line up with TRBD1. V lost 6 bases, J lost 5 bases, and 13 bases stayed unmatched. Germline V gene lookup returns CDR1 MDHEN and CDR2 SYDVKM. The CDR3 sequence is 16 residues long. CDR3 residues: CASSPTRTGRDQPQHF. In nucleotides, the CDR3 is TGTGCCAGCAGCCCGACCCGGACAGGAAGAGATCAGCCCCAGCATTTT. Filled out from reference TRBV28 and TRBJ1-5, the complete variable domain reads DVKVTQSSRYLVKRTGEKVFLECVQDMDHENMFWYRQDPGLGLRLIYFSYDVKMKEKGDIPEGYSVSREKKERFSLILESASTNQTSMYLCASSPTRTGRDQPQHFGDGTRLSIL.

V gene TRBV7-2 combines with J gene TRBJ1-6, with a possible D match to TRBD1 (5 bases). Per the germline V gene, CDR1 is SGHTA and CDR2 is FQGNSA. The length of the CDR3 is 15 residues. V was shortened by 5 bases and J by 8 bases, with 16 bases between the two germline ends. The CDR3 protein is CASSIVQVPHSPLHF. The CDR3 coding sequence is TGTGCCAGCAGCATTGTACAGGTCCCCCATTCACCCCTCCACTTT.

This chain joins TRBV6-4 and TRBJ2-2, with a possible D match to TRBD2 (5 bases). The V and J ends lost 7 bases and 4 bases respectively, with 13 bases between them. Germline CDR1 reads MRHNA; CDR2 reads SNTAGT. This CDR3 is built from 14 residues. CDR3 sequence: CASTIVAGTGELFF. CDR3 DNA sequence: TGTGCCAGCACCATAGTTGCGGGCACCGGGGAGCTGTTTTTT.

V usage is TRBV30 and J usage is TRBJ2-5; D not resolved. The CDR3 is 12 residues long. In germline, CDR1 is GTSNPN, CDR2 SVGIG (reference sequence). V lost 0 bases to trimming and J lost 3 bases, with 5 bases between them. The CDR3 is CAWSVSEETQYF. CDR3 coding DNA: TGTGCCTGGAGTGTATCGGAAGAGACCCAGTACTTC.

The rearrangement joins TRBV23-1 to TRBJ1-1, with D unclear. TRBV23-1 is sorted into the ORF group, with uncertain function. V was pared by 3 bases and J by 6 bases, with 5 bases between. This CDR3 region has 11 residues. DNA of the CDR3: TGCGCCAGCAGTCAGAGCCCTGAAGCTTTCTTT. It encodes CASSQSPEAFF.

This clone was counted once. The rearrangement uses TRBV28 and TRBJ2-7; a possible D gene is TRBD1 (7 bases). The V end lost 6 bases, the J end lost 2 bases, and 32 bases lay between the germline ends. The V gene's germline CDR1 is MDHEN and CDR2 SYDVKM. The length of the CDR3 is 20 residues. The CDR3 DNA sequence: TGTGCCAGCAGCCCGAGGGGCGTACAGGGGCGCGGGGTTCCCACCTACGAGCAGTACTTC. Translated, it gives CASSPRGVQGRGVPTYEQYF.

The chain recombines TRBV25-1 with TRBJ1-5; D is undetermined. The CDR3 has 14 amino acids. Germline V gene data show CDR1 as MGHDK and CDR2 as SYGVNS. V shed 3 bases and J shed 3 bases, with 9 bases lying between them. The CDR3 DNA is TGTGCCAGCAGTGACCTCGGAGTCAATCAGCCCCAGCATTTT. This sequence encodes CASSDLGVNQPQHF.

On this clone: The junction departs from the called germline gene at one end, perhaps through a read error. This chain uses TRBV19 with TRBJ2-2, with D tentatively TRBD1 (5 bases). The germline V gene has CDR1 LNHDA and CDR2 SQIVND (reference sequence). This CDR3 is 14 amino acids long. The CDR3 loop reads CASSKGPNTGELFF. The CDR3 region has the DNA TGTGCCAGTAGTAAGGGGCCGAATACCGGGGAGCTGTTTTTT.

The chain has TRBV5-1 and TRBJ1-3; weak D call: TRBD1 (6 bases). The CDR3 covers 16 residues. Trimming stripped 0 bases from V and 1 base from J, with 11 bases between. CDR1 is SGHRS and CDR2 is YFSETQ in the germline V gene. The CDR3 nucleotides read TGCGCCAGCAGCTTGGCACAGGGAACGTCTGGAAACACCATATATTTT. This translates into CASSLAQGTSGNTIYF.

The chain links TRBV27 to TRBJ1-1, with D possibly matching TRBD1 (5 bases). V lost 2 bases to trimming and J lost 12 bases, with 25 bases between them. Germline V gene lookup returns CDR1 MNHEY and CDR2 SMNVEV (reference sequence). The CDR3 totals 16 residues. The CDR3 spells CASSLTVVSGNVRTFF. For the CDR3, the DNA is TGTGCCAGCAGTTTAACGGTGGTGTCAGGGAACGTTAGGACTTTCTTT.

The chain links TRBV28 to TRBJ2-2, with D possibly being TRBD2 (5 bases). This CDR3 spans 16 amino acids. CDR1 is MDHEN, CDR2 SYDVKM, per germline. The V end lost 1 base, the J end lost 0 bases, and 9 bases lay between the germline ends. DNA for the CDR3: TGTGCCAGCAGTTTATCGGGATCCGCGAACACCGGGGAGCTGTTTTTT. Protein sequence: CASSLSGSANTGELFF.

The CDR3 loop is CASSLVAGLRWTNEKLFF. In DNA, the CDR3 is TGTGCCAGCAGTTTAGTGGCAGGGTTGCGTTGGACTAATGAAAAACTGTTTTTT. This chain connects TRBV27 to TRBJ1-4, with D tentatively TRBD1 (5 bases). Deletions cut 2 bases from V and 2 bases from J, with 18 bases between. The CDR3 contains 18 residues. Germline CDR1 MNHEY, CDR2 SMNVEV (reference sequence).

This clone has just one count. The V and J genes are TRBV30 and TRBJ1-5; maybe TRBD1 (6 bases). Germline CDR1 and CDR2: GTSNPN and SVGIG (reference sequence). V gave up 1 base and J gave up 3 bases, with 10 bases separating them. CDR3 size: 14 residues. Written as DNA, the CDR3 is TGTGCCTGGAGTGGGGACACTACCAATCAGCCCCAGCATTTT. Encoded protein: CAWSGDTTNQPQHF.

The chain recombines TRBV9 with TRBJ1-1; D gene uncertain. The CDR3 extends over 14 amino acids. Between the trimmed V and J ends, which lost 2 bases and 0 bases, there was a span of 8 bases. Germline V gives CDR1 SGDLS, CDR2 YYNGEE. The CDR3 sequence: CASSVLTMNTEAFF. The DNA of the CDR3 is TGTGCCAGCAGCGTCTTGACTATGAACACTGAAGCTTTCTTT.

This clone was found a few times. The chain has TRBV19 and TRBJ2-7; 11 bases align to TRBD1. With V trimmed by 5 bases and J by 3 bases, 0 bases remained unmatched. The V gene's germline CDR1 is LNHDA and CDR2 SQIVND (reference sequence). The CDR3 length is 13 residues. The CDR3 region is CASSGTGGYEQYF. CDR3 coding DNA: TGTGCCAGTAGTGGGACAGGGGGCTACGAGCAGTACTTC.

The gene calls are TRBV28 and TRBJ2-7; 9 bases match TRBD2. Germline values: CDR1 MDHEN, CDR2 SYDVKM. This CDR3 is 14 amino acids long. V lost 2 bases and J lost 3; bases outside the gene matches: 2. The CDR3 loop is CASSLIAGVYEQYF. The CDR3 DNA is TGTGCCAGCAGTTTAATAGCGGGAGTCTACGAGCAGTACTTC.

This chain connects TRBV7-8 to TRBJ1-2; TRBD1 matches at 8 bases. Germline CDR1 is SGHVS and CDR2 is FQNEAQ. This CDR3 has 15 residues. V lost 3 bases to trimming and J lost 5 bases; unmatched junction nucleotides: 8. The DNA for the CDR3 is TGTGCCAGCAGCTTCTCGAGGACAGGGACTTATGGCTACACCTTC. Its protein product is CASSFSRTGTYGYTF.

The sample holds a few counts of this clone. CDR3 sequence reads: CASSQGLAVSYEQYF. The CDR3 DNA sequence: TGTGCCAGCAGTCAGGGACTAGCGGTTTCCTACGAGCAGTACTTC. The chain employs TRBV6-5 and TRBJ2-7; the match to TRBD2 covers 11 bases. The V segment lost 5 bases and the J segment 1 base; nucleotides outside the gene matches: 4. The CDR3 covers 15 residues. Per the germline V gene, CDR1 is MNHEY and CDR2 is SVGAGI.

This chain connects TRBV5-1 to TRBJ2-3; 13 positions agree with TRBD2. V trimming: 6 bases; J trimming: 5 bases; junction bases outside the gene matches: 6. Germline V gives CDR1 SGHRS, CDR2 YFSETQ. The CDR3 loop spans 15 amino acids. CDR3 sequence: CASTFRTSGGDTQYF. The CDR3 bases are TGCGCCAGCACTTTCAGGACTAGCGGGGGAGATACGCAGTATTTT.

V gene TRBV20-1 combines with J gene TRBJ2-7; D might be TRBD1 (6 bases). This CDR3 has 10 amino acids. Germline values: CDR1 DFQATT, CDR2 SNEGSKA (reference sequence). The chain's CDR3 is CIRTDYEQYF. CDR3 nucleotides: TGCATTCGGACAGACTACGAGCAGTACTTC.

J is TRBJ1-2 and V is TRBV6-1, with D perhaps matching TRBD1 (5 bases). The CDR3 totals 12 residues. V was shortened by 7 bases and J by 7 bases, with 13 bases between the two germline ends. Germline values: CDR1 MNHNS, CDR2 SASEGT. In DNA form, the CDR3 reads TGTGCCAGCACCCTCAGGGAGGGTGGCTACACCTTC. Its protein product is CASTLREGGYTF.

The chain uses TRBV4-3 and TRBJ2-5, with a tentative D call TRBD2 (5 bases). Germline V lookup: CDR1 LGHNA, CDR2 YSLEER. V dropped 3 bases and J dropped 4 bases, with 18 bases sitting between them. This CDR3 is built from 16 residues. CDR3 in amino acids: CASSHSAWRPGETQYF. Here the CDR3 DNA reads TGCGCCAGCAGCCACTCGGCATGGAGGCCAGGAGAGACCCAGTACTTC.

The chain joins TRBV9 to TRBJ2-1; D may be TRBD2 (5 bases). Between the trimmed V and J ends, which lost 3 bases and 5 bases, there was a span of 9 bases. This CDR3 contains 13 residues. The germline V gene has CDR1 SGDLS and CDR2 YYNGEE. CDR3 region: CASSADWHNEQFF. The DNA of the CDR3 is TGTGCCAGCAGCGCGGACTGGCACAATGAGCAGTTCTTC.

This chain joins TRBV6-1 and TRBJ2-3; 10 nucleotides match TRBD2. The CDR3 is 15 amino acids. Germline loops: CDR1 MNHNS, CDR2 SASEGT. V was pared by 5 bases and J by 6 bases, with 8 bases of the junction left unmatched. The CDR3 sequence: CASSLSGRPRDTQYF. The CDR3 DNA reads TGTGCCAGCAGTCTTAGCGGGAGGCCGAGGGATACGCAGTATTTT.